This T cell receptor (beta chain) is from a study of identical twins. Study observations and caveats: Abundant beta clonotypes from cord blood had fewer insertions, unlike memory repertoires, which showed none. Twins' surplus sharing was weaker for beta out-of-frame sequences.

Concerning this clonotype itself: Antigen specificity is unknown.

TCRdb ran MiXCR on the 5' RACE reads and lists one entry per CDR3 protein. The data contain fewer than 550,000 distinct CDR3 sequences, roughly 15% of them singletons. After removal of 7 bases from V and 2 bases from J, the junction contained 16 bases not matched to a gene. The V gene's germline CDR1 is SQVTM and CDR2 ANQGSEA. CDR3 length: 16 amino acids. The same sample was also studied in work on yellow fever vaccine responses in identical twins. That work adds: Each twin's T cell response to the vaccine was reported to look partly convergent and partly personalized.

The chain uses TRBV29-1 and TRBJ1-2; 7 nucleotides line up with TRBD1. The origin of this receptor is a woman aged 18-29 years in good health. Sequencing was done on a sample of CD4+ T cells sorted from blood. The CDR3 DNA reads as TGCAGCGCCGAGGGGGTTGTTAGGGGGCAGAACTATGGCTACACCTTC. This sequence encodes CSAEGVVRGQNYGYTF.